The rows below give T cell receptor beta chains drawn from one sample of a study of CD8 T cells in Susac syndrome. MiXCR, applied by TCRdb to the immunoSEQ multiplex PCR reads, yields one record per CDR3 protein. The sample gives 150,000 to 200,000 distinct CDR3 sequences, just under 95% of which show up once; 0.085% to 0.11% is in the top ten. Sequencing was done on a sample of CD4+ T cells from PBMCs. The origin of the receptors is a human donor in good health. Each CDR3 is given with its conserved first and last residue. The D gene is left open where the match is weak. Only part of the rows carry a size: once, few, many, or a class if the clone is expanded.

j_gene,v_gene,len,abundance,d_gene,CDR3aa,CDR3nt
TRBJ2-5,TRBV9,15,-,TRBD1,CASSVLGDRQETQYF,TGTGCCAGCAGCGTATTAGGGGACAGACAAGAGACCCAGTACTTC
TRBJ2-1,TRBV4-3,15,-,-,CASSGGGGWNVGQFF,TGCGCCAGCAGCGGAGGAGGGGGCTGGAATGTTGGGCAGTTCTTC
TRBJ2-6,TRBV20-1,16,-,-,CSALWSPGPGANVLTF,TGCAGTGCTCTCTGGTCCCCGGGCCCTGGGGCCAACGTCCTGACTTTC
TRBJ1-2,TRBV18,16,-,-,CASSPGPGGAGYGYTF,TGTGCCAGCTCACCAGGTCCGGGGGGCGCCGGCTATGGCTACACCTTC
TRBJ2-7,TRBV24-1,13,-,-,CATSGTPAYEQYF,TGTGCCACCTCCGGGACGCCAGCCTACGAGCAGTACTTC
TRBJ2-7,TRBV29-1,14,-,TRBD1,CSVTWTGSSYEQYF,TGCAGCGTTACATGGACAGGGAGCTCCTACGAGCAGTACTTC
TRBJ1-1,TRBV5-1,14,-,-,CASSLGSGAYEAFF,TGCGCCAGCAGCTTGGGGTCAGGGGCCTATGAAGCTTTCTTT
TRBJ2-1,TRBV6-5,15,-,TRBD2,CASRGLARSYNEQFF,TGTGCCAGCAGGGGACTAGCGCGCTCCTACAATGAGCAGTTCTTC
TRBJ2-1,TRBV29-1,12,-,TRBD1,CSVDRQGNEQFF,TGCAGCGTCGACAGACAGGGAAATGAGCAGTTCTTC
TRBJ2-7,TRBV21-1,11,-,-,CASSKVWGQYF,TGTGCCAGCAGCAAAGTCTGGGGGCAGTACTTC
TRBJ2-3,TRBV5-1,18,-,TRBD2,CASSPFPGLAASTDTQYF,TGCGCCAGCAGCCCATTCCCGGGACTAGCGGCTAGCACAGATACGCAGTATTTT
TRBJ2-1,TRBV9,16,once,TRBD2,CASSVGGSGRLNEQFF,TGTGCCAGCAGCGTAGGAGGGAGCGGGAGGTTAAATGAGCAGTTCTTC
TRBJ2-3,TRBV13,12,-,-,CASSQRDLSEYF,TGTGCCAGCAGCCAACGGGACCTCTCGGAGTATTTT
TRBJ2-7,TRBV11-2,14,-,-,CASSQRTTSYEQYF,TGTGCCAGCAGCCAACGGACGACCTCCTACGAGCAGTACTTC
TRBJ2-7,TRBV5-4,13,-,TRBD2,CASSLEGTSNAYF,TGTGCCAGCAGCTTGGAGGGGACTAGCAACGCGTACTTC
TRBJ2-1,TRBV6-5,15,-,-,CASSYAVRVIDEQFF,TGTGCCAGCAGTTACGCCGTGAGGGTGATCGATGAGCAGTTCTTC
TRBJ1-2,TRBV2,14,-,TRBD1,CASRGGQGNYGYTF,TGTGCCAGCAGAGGGGGACAGGGCAACTATGGCTACACCTTC
TRBJ1-1,TRBV28,11,-,-,CASSWLAGAFF,TGTGCCAGCAGTTGGTTAGCAGGAGCTTTCTTT
TRBJ2-7,TRBV7-2,16,-,-,CASRPMGAAGSYEQYF,TGTGCCAGCCGCCCTATGGGGGCTGCCGGCTCCTACGAGCAGTACTTC